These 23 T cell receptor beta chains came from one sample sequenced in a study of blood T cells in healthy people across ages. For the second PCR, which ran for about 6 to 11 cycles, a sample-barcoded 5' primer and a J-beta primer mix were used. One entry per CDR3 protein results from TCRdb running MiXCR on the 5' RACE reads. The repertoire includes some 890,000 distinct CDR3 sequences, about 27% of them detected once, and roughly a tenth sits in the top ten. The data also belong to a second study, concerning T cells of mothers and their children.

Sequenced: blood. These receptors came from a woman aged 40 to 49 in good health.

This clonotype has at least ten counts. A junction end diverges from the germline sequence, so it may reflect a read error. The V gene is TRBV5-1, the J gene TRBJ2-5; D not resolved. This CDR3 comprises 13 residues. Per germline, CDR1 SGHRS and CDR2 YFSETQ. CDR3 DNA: TGTGCCAGTAGTCTTCTGGGTCAAGAGACCCAGTACTTC. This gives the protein CASSLLGQETQYF.

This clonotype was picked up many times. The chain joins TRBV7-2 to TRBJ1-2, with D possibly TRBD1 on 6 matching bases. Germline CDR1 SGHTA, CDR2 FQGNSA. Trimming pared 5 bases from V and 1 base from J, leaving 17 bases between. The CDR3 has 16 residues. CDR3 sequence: CASSPRPGAGNYGYTF. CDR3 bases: TGTGCCAGCAGCCCACGCCCGGGGGCGGGTAACTATGGCTACACCTTC.

This CDR3 is CASSTGRSSNQPQHF. CDR3 DNA sequence: TGTGCCAGCAGTACGGGACGGTCGAGCAATCAGCCCCAGCATTTT. This chain uses TRBV3-1 with TRBJ1-5, with D possibly being TRBD1 (5 bases). The CDR3 loop spans 15 amino acids. CDR1 is LGHDT and CDR2 is YNNKEL in the germline V gene (reference sequence). V dropped 6 bases and J dropped 1 base, with 13 bases sitting between them.

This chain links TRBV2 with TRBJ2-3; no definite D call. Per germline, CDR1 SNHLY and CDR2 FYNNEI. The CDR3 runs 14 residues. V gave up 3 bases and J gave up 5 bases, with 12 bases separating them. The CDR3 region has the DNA TGTGCCAGCAGTGACAGTTTCCCGGGAGATACGCAGTATTTT. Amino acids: CASSDSFPGDTQYF. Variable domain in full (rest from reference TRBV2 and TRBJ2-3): EPEVTQTPSHQVTQMGQEVILRCVPISNHLYFYWYRQILGQKVEFLVSFYNNEISEKSEIFDDQFSVERPDGSNFTLKIRSTKLEDSAMYFCASSDSFPGDTQYFGPGTRLTVL.

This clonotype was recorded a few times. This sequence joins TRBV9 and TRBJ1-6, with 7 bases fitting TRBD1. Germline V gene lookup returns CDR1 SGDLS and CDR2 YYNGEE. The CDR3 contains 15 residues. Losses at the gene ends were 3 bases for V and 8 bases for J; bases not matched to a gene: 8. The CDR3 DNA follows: TGTGCCAGCAGCGGAAGGGGGCTGAGGGATTCACCCCTCCACTTT. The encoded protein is CASSGRGLRDSPLHF.

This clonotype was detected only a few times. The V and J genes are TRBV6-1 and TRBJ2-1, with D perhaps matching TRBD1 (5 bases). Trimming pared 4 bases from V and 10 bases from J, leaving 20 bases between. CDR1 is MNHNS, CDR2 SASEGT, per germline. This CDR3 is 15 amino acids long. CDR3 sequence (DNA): TGTGCCAGCAGTGGACTCATATTCCAGGGCGGCGAGCAGTTCTTC. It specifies CASSGLIFQGGEQFF.

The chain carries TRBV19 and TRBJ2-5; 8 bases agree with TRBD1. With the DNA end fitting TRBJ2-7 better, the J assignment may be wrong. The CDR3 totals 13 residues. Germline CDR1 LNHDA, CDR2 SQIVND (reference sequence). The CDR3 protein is CASSDRGHYEQYF. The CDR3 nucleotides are TGTGCCAGCTCTGACAGGGGCCACTACGAGCAGTACTTC.

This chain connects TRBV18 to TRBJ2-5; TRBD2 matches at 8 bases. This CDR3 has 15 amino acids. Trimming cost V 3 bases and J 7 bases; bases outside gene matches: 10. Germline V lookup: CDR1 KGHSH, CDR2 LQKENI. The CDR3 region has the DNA TGTGCCAGCTCACCCGGAGATAGCGGGGCCAGGACCCAGTACTTC. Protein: CASSPGDSGARTQYF.

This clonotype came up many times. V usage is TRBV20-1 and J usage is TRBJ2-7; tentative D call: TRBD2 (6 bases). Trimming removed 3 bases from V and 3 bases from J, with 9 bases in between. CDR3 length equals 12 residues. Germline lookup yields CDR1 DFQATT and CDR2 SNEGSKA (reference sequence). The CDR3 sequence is CSARGGVYEQYF. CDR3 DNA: TGCAGTGCTAGGGGCGGGGTCTACGAGCAGTACTTC.

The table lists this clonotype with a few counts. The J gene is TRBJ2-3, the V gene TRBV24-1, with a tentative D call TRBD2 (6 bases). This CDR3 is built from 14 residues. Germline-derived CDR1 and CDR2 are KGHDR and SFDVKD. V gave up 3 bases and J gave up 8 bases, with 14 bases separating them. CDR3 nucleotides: TGTGCCACCAGTGATCCGGGCCTCGGGGGTACGCAGTATTTT. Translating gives CATSDPGLGGTQYF.

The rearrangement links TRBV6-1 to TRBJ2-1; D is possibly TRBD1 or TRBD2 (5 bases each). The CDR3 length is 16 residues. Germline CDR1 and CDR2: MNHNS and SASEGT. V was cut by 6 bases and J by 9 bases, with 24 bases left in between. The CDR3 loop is CASRASSLGTHSEQFF. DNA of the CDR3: TGTGCCAGCAGGGCGTCCTCCCTGGGGACCCACAGTGAGCAGTTCTTC.

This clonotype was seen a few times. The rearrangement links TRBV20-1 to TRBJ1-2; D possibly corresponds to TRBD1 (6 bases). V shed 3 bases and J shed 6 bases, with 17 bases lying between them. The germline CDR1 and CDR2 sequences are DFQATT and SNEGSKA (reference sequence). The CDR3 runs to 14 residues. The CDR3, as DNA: TGCAGTGCTAGGACCCTCCAGGGGTCTGATGGCTACACCTTC. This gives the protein CSARTLQGSDGYTF.

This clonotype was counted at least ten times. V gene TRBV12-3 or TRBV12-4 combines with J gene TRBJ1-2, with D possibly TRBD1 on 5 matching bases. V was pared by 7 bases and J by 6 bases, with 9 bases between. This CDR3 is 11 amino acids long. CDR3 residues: CASIDRDGYTF. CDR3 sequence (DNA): TGTGCCAGCATCGACAGAGATGGCTACACCTTC.

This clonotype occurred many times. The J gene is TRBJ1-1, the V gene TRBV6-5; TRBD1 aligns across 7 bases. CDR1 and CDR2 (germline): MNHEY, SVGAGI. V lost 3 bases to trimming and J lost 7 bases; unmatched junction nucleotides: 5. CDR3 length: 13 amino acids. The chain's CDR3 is CASSYEAGGEAFF. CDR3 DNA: TGTGCCAGCAGTTATGAGGCAGGGGGTGAAGCTTTCTTT.

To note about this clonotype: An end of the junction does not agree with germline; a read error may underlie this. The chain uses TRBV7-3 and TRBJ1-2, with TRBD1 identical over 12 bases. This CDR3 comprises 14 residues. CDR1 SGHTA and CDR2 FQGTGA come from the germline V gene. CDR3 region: CASSRGTGGDGHTF. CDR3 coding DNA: TGTGCCAGCAGCCGGGGGACAGGGGGCGATGGCCACACCTTC.

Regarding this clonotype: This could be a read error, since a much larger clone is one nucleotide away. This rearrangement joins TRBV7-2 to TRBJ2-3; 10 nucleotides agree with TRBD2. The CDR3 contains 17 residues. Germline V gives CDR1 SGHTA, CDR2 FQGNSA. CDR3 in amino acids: CAGSLVKSGGAPDTQYF. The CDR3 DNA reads TGTGCCGGCAGCTTAGTAAAGAGCGGGGGGGCCCCAGATACGCAGTATTTT.

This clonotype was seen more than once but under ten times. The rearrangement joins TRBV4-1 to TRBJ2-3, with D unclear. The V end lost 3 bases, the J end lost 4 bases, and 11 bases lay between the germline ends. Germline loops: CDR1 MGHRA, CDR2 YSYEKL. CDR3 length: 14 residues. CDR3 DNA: TGCGCCAGCAGCCACCCCGTACGAGCAGATACGCAGTATTTT. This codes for CASSHPVRADTQYF.

The CDR3 reads CSARQPGQGSSYTF. The CDR3 region has the DNA TGCAGTGCTAGACAGCCGGGACAGGGGAGCAGCTACACCTTC. The chain joins TRBV20-1 to TRBJ1-2; 10 bases fit TRBD1. With V trimmed by 2 bases and J by 9 bases, 9 bases remained unmatched. The germline V gene encodes CDR1 DFQATT and CDR2 SNEGSKA (reference sequence). There are 14 residues in the CDR3.

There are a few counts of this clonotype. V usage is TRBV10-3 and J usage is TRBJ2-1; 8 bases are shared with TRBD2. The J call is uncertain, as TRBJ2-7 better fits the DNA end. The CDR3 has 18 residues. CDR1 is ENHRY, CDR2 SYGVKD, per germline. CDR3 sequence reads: CAIGGGRLARSSYNEQYF. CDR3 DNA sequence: TGTGCCATCGGGGGGGGGAGACTAGCGAGAAGCTCCTACAATGAGCAGTACTTC.

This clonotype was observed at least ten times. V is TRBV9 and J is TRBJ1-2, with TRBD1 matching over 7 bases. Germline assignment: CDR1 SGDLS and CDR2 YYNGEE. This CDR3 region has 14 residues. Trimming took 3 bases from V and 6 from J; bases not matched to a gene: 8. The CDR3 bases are TGTGCCAGCAGCGAGTACAGGGGAAGGAATGGCTACACCTTC. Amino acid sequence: CASSEYRGRNGYTF.

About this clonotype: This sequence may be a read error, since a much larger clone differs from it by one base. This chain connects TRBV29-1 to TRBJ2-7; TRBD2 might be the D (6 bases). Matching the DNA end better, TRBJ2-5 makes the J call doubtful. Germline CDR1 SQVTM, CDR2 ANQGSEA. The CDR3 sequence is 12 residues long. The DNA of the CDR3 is TGCAGCGGATGGGACTCAGAGGAGACCCAGTACTTC. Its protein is CSGWDSEETQYF.

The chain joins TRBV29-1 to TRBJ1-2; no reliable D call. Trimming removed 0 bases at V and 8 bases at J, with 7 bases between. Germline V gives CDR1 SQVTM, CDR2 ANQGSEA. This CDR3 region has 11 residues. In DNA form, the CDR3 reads TGCAGCGTTGAAGATCCCGGGGGCTACACCTTC. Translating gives CSVEDPGGYTF.

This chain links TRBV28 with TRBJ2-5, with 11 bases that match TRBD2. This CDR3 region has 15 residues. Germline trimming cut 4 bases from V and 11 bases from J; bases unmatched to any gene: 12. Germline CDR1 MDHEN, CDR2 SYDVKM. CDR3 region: CASSSAGTSGPKQYF. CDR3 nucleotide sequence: TGTGCCAGCAGTTCCGCTGGGACTAGCGGCCCCAAGCAGTACTTC.